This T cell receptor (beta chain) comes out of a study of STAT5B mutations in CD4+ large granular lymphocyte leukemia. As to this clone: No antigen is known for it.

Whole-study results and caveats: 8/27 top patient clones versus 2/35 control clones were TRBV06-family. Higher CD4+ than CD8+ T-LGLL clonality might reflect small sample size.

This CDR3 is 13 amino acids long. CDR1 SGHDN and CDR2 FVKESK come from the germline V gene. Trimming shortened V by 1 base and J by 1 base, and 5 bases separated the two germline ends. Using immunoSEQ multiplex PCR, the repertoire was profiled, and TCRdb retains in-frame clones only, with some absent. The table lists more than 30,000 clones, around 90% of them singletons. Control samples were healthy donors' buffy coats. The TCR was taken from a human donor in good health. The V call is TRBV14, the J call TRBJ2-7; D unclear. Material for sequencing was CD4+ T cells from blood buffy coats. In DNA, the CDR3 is TGTGCCAGCAGCCAAGTCCTTTCCTACGAGCAGTACTTC. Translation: CASSQVLSYEQYF. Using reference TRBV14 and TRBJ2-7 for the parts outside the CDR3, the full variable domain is EAGVTQFPSHSVIEKGQTVTLRCDPISGHDNLYWYRRVMGKEIKFLLHFVKESKQDESGMPNNRFLAERTGGTYSTLKVQPAELEDSGVYFCASSQVLSYEQYFGPGTRLTVT.